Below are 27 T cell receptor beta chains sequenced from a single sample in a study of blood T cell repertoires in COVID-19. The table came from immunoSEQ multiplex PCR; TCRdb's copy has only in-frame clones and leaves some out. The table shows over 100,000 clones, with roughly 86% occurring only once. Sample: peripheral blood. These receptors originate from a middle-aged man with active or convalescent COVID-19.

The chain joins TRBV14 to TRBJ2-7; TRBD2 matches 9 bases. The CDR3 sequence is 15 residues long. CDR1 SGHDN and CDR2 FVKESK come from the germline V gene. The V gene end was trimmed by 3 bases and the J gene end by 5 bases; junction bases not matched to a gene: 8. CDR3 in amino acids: CASSHPLAGDHEQYF. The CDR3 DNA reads TGTGCCAGCAGCCATCCCTTAGCGGGGGACCACGAGCAGTACTTC.

The CDR3 spells CASSLTLAGTYEQYF. CDR3 DNA: TGTGCCAGCAGCCTGACCCTAGCGGGAACCTACGAGCAGTACTTC. The rearrangement links TRBV6-5 to TRBJ2-7; TRBD2 matches at 9 bases. Trimming cost V 6 bases and J 2 bases; bases outside gene matches: 8. Germline CDR1 MNHEY, CDR2 SVGAGI. This CDR3 spans 15 amino acids.

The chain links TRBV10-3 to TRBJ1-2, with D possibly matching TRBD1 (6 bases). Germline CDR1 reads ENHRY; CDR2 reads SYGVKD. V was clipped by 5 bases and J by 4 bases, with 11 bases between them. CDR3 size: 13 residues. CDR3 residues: CAISTQGVYGYTF. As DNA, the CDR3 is TGTGCCATCAGTACACAGGGAGTCTATGGCTACACCTTC.

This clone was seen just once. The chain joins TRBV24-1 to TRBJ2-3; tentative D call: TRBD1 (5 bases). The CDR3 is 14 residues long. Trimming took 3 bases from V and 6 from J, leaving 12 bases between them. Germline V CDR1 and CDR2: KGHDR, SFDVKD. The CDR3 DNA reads TGTGCCACCAGTGATATATCGAAGGGGGATACGCAGTATTTT. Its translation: CATSDISKGDTQYF.

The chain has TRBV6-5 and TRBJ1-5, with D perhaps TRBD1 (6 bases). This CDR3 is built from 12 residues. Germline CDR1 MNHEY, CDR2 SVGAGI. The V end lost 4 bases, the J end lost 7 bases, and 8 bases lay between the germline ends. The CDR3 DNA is TGTGCCAGCAGTTTTCAGGGGCAGCCCCAGCATTTT. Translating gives CASSFQGQPQHF.

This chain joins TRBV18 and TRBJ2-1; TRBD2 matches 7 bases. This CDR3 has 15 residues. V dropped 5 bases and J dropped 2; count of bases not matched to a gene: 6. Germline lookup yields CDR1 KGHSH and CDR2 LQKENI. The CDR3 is CASSTISGAYNEQFF. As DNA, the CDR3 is TGTGCCAGCTCAACAATCAGCGGGGCCTACAATGAGCAGTTCTTC. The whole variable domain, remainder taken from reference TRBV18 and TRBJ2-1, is NAGVMQNPRHLVRRRGQEARLRCSPMKGHSHVYWYRQLPEEGLKFMVYLQKENIIDESGMPKERFSAEFPKEGPSILRIQQVVRGDSAAYFCASSTISGAYNEQFFGPGTRLTVL.

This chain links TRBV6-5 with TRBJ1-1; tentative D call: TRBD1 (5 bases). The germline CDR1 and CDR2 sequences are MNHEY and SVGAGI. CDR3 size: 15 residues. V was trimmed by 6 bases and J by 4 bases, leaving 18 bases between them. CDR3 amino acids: CASSGGSQGATEAFF. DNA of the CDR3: TGTGCCAGCAGCGGTGGTTCCCAGGGCGCCACTGAAGCTTTCTTT.

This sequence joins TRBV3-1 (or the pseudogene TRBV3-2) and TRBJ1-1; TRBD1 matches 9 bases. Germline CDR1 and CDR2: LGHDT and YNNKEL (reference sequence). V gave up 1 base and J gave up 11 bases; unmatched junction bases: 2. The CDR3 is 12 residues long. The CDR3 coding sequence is TGTGCCAGCAGCCAAGCGGGACAGGGTGCTTTCTTT. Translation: CASSQAGQGAFF.

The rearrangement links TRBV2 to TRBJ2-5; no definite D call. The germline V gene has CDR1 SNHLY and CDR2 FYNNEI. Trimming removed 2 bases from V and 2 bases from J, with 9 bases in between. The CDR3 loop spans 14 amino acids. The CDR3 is CASSEPLVQETQYF. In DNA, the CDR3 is TGTGCCAGCAGTGAACCTCTAGTACAAGAGACCCAGTACTTC.

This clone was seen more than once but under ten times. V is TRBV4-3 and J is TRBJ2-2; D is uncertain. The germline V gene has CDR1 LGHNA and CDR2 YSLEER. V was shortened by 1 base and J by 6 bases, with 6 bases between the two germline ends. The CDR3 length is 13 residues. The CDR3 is CASSQVLSGELFF. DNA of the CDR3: TGCGCCAGCAGCCAAGTCCTGTCCGGGGAGCTGTTTTTT.

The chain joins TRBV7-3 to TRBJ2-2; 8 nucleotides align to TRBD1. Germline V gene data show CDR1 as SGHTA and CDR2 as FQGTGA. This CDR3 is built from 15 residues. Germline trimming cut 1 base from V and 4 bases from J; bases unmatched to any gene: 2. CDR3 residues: CASSLKQGGTGELFF. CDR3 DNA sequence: TGTGCCAGCAGCTTAAAACAGGGGGGCACCGGGGAGCTGTTTTTT.

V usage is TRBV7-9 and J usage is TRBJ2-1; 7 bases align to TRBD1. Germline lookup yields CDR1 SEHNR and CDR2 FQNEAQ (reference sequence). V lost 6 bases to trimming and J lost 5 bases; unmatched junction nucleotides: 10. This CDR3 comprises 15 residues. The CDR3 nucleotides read TGTGCCAGCAGAGGGGACAGCCTCGGTAACAATGAGCAGTTCTTC. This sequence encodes CASRGDSLGNNEQFF.

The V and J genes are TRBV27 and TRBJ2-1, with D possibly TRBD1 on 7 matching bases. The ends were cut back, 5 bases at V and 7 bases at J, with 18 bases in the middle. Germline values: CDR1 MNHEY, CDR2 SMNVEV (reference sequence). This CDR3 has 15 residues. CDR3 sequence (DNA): TGTGCCAGCAGTGCGGAGGGGGCCTTTGGTAATGAGCAGTTCTTC. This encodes CASSAEGAFGNEQFF.

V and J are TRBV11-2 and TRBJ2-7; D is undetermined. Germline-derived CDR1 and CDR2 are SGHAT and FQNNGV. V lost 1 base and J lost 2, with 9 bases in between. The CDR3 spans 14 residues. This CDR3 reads CASSLGGFAYEQYF. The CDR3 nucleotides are TGTGCCAGCAGCTTAGGTGGCTTCGCCTACGAGCAGTACTTC.

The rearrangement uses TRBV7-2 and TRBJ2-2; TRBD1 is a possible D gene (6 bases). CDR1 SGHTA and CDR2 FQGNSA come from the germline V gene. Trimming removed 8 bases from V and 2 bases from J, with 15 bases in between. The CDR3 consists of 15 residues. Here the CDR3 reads CASFRDNLNTGELFF. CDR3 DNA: TGTGCCAGCTTCCGGGACAACTTAAACACCGGGGAGCTGTTTTTT.

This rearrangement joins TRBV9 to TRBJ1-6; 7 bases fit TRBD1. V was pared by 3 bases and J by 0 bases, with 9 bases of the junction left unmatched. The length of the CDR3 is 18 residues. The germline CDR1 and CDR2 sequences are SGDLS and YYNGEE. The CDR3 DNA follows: TGTGCCAGCAGCGAAAACAGGGGCGCGGGCTCCTATAATTCACCCCTCCACTTT. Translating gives CASSENRGAGSYNSPLHF.

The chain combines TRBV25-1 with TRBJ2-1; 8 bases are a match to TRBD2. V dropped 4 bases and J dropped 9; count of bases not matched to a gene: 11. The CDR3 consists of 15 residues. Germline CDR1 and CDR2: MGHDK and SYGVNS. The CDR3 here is CASSAPGTSHGEQFF. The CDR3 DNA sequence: TGTGCCAGCAGTGCCCCCGGGACTAGTCATGGTGAGCAGTTCTTC.

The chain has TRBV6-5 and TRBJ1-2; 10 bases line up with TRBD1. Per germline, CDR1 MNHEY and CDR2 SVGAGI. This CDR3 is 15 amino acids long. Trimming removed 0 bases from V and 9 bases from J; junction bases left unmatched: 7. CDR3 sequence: CASSYSTGTGASYTF. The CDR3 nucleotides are TGTGCCAGCAGTTACTCTACAGGGACAGGGGCGAGCTACACCTTC.

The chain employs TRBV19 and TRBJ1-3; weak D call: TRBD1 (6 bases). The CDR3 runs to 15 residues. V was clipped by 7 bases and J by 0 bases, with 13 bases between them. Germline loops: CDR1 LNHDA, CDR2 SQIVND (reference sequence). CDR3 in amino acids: CASTLRGTSGNTIYF. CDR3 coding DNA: TGTGCCAGTACCCTCAGGGGTACCTCTGGAAACACCATATATTTT. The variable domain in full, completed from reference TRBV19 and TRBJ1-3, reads DGGITQSPKYLFRKEGQNVTLSCEQNLNHDAMYWYRQDPGQGLRLIYYSQIVNDFQKGDIAEGYSVSREKKESFPLTVTSAQKNPTAFYLCASTLRGTSGNTIYFGEGSWLTVV.

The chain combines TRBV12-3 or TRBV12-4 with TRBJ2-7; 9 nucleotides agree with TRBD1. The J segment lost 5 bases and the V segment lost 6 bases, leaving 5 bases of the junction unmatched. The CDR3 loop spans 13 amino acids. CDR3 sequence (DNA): TGTGCCAGCAGGGGACAGGGTGTCCACGAGCAGTACTTC. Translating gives CASRGQGVHEQYF.

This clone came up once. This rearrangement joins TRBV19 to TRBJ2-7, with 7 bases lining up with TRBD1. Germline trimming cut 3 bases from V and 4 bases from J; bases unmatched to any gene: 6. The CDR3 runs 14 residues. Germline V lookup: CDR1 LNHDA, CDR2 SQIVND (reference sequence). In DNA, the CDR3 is TGTGCCAGTAGTATTCGCGAGGGGGCTTACGAGCAGTACTTC. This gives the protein CASSIREGAYEQYF.

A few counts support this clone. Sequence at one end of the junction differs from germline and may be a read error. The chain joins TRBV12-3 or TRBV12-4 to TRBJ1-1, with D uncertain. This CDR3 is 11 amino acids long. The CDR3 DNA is TGTGCCAGCAGCCACAACAATGAAGCTTTCTTT. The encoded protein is CASSHNNEAFF.

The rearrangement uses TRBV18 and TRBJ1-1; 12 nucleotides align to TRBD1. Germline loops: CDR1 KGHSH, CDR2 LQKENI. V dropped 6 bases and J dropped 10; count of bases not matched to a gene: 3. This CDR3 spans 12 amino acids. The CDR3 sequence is CASSGQGAPAFF. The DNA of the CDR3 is TGTGCCAGCTCGGGACAGGGGGCGCCAGCTTTCTTT.

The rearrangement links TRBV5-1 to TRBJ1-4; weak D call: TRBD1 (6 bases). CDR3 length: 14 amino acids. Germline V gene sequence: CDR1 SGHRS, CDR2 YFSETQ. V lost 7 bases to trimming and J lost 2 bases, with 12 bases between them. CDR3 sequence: CASGIQGTNEKLFF. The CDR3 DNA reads TGCGCCAGCGGTATACAGGGTACTAATGAAAAACTGTTTTTT.

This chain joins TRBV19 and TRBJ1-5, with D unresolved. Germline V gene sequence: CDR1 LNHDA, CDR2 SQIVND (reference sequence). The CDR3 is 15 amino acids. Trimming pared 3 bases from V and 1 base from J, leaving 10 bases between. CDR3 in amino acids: CASSIRLESNQPQHF. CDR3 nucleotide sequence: TGTGCCAGTAGTATTCGTCTAGAGAGCAATCAGCCCCAGCATTTT.

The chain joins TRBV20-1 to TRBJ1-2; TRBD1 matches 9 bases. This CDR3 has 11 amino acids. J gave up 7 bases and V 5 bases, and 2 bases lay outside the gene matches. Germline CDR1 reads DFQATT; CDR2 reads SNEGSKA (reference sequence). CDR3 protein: CSAGTGIGYTF. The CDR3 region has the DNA TGCAGTGCTGGGACAGGGATTGGCTACACCTTC.

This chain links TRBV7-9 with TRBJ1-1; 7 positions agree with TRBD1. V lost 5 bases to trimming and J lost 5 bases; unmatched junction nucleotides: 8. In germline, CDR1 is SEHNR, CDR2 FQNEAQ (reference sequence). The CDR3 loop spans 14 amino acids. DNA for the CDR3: TGTGCCAGCAGCAGTGAGGGGGCGCGGACTGAAGCTTTCTTT. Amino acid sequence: CASSSEGARTEAFF.